This T cell receptor (beta chain) was captured in a study of blood T cells in healthy people across ages. Overall study findings and caveats: Naive T cell percentage by flow cytometry tracked strongly with beta diversity. With donor CMV status unknown, expanded clonotype changes were possibly confounded. TCR beta diversity, measured per million T cells, fell in a roughly linear way with age.

Samples each yielded at least 6 micrograms of total RNA. Germline V CDR1 and CDR2: SEHNR, FQNEAQ (reference sequence). The CDR3 is 14 residues long. Together with a sample-barcoded 5' primer, a J-beta primer mix was included in a second PCR lasting 7 to 11 cycles. TCRdb re-derived calls from the 5' RACE reads in MiXCR, one entry per CDR3 protein. The table shows 1.5 million to 2 million distinct CDR3 sequences, with under 30% occurring only once. For this clonotype: Its antigen is as yet unknown. One base away lies a much larger clone, so this may be a sequencing read error.

Sequencing was carried out using blood. V is TRBV7-9 and J is TRBJ2-7; 8 positions agree with TRBD1. The sequence came from a woman in her 30s in good health. This CDR3 reads CSSSLVQGDYEQYF. The DNA for the CDR3 is TGTTCCAGCAGCTTAGTACAGGGGGACTACGAGCAGTACTTC.